These 6 T cell receptor beta chains share one sample of origin, sequenced in a study of T cell changes during pregnancy in multiple sclerosis. TCRdb's table, derived via immunoSEQ multiplex PCR, lists solely in-frame clones and lacks some. The data hold tens of thousands of clones, with approximately 88% observed a single time. The specimen comprised CD4+ T cells from peripheral blood mononuclear cells, sampled before pregnancy. These receptor sequences come from a female donor with multiple sclerosis, enrolled in a pregnancy study.

J is TRBJ1-5 and V is TRBV19; the D gene is possibly TRBD1 (6 bases). In germline, CDR1 is LNHDA, CDR2 SQIVND (reference sequence). The CDR3 is 16 residues long. Trimming took 5 bases from V and 9 from J, leaving 23 bases between them. CDR3 bases: TGTGCCAGTAGTGATCCGGGACAAGGAGGTCCTGGGCCCCAGCATTTT. Amino acids: CASSDPGQGGPGPQHF.

This clone is a singleton in its sample. The chain links TRBV2 to TRBJ2-7, with TRBD1 matching over 7 bases. V shed 7 bases, J shed 0 bases, and the junction held 9 bases outside the gene matches. CDR1 is SNHLY, CDR2 FYNNEI, per germline. This CDR3 is built from 15 residues. The CDR3 region has the DNA TGTGCCAGCACCCGACAGGGATCGAGCTCCTACGAGCAGTACTTC. This translates into CASTRQGSSSYEQYF.

In this sample, this clone turned up a few times. The chain joins TRBV2 to TRBJ1-1; D perhaps matches TRBD1 (6 bases). Germline V gives CDR1 SNHLY, CDR2 FYNNEI. Trimming stripped 4 bases from V and 4 bases from J, with 10 bases between. The CDR3 length is 13 residues. The CDR3 reads CASSGRGATEAFF. The CDR3 DNA reads as TGTGCCAGCAGTGGTCGGGGGGCCACTGAAGCTTTCTTT.

This clone has a single count. The V gene is TRBV9, the J gene TRBJ2-7, with 10 positions matching TRBD2. J was trimmed by 4 bases and V by 0 bases; bases with no gene match: 4. Germline values: CDR1 SGDLS, CDR2 YYNGEE. This CDR3 is 15 amino acids long. This chain's CDR3 is CASSVDLAGVYEQYF. CDR3 DNA sequence: TGTGCCAGCAGCGTAGACCTAGCGGGAGTTTACGAGCAGTACTTC.

This sequence joins TRBV5-5 and TRBJ1-3; no clear D. The germline V gene has CDR1 SGHKS and CDR2 YYEKEE (reference sequence). V lost 2 bases and J lost 0, with 15 bases in between. The CDR3 spans 17 residues. The CDR3 sequence: CASSFFGLGSSGNTIYF. The CDR3 DNA sequence: TGTGCCAGCAGCTTTTTCGGGCTAGGGAGCTCTGGAAACACCATATATTTT.

The rearrangement joins TRBV6-5 to TRBJ2-7, with D possibly matching TRBD1 (5 bases). The V gene's germline CDR1 is MNHEY and CDR2 SVGAGI. V lost 4 bases and J lost 1, with 11 bases in between. The CDR3 has 14 residues. The CDR3 spells CASSLGVTSYEQYF. CDR3 nucleotides: TGTGCCAGCAGTTTAGGGGTAACTTCCTACGAGCAGTACTTC.